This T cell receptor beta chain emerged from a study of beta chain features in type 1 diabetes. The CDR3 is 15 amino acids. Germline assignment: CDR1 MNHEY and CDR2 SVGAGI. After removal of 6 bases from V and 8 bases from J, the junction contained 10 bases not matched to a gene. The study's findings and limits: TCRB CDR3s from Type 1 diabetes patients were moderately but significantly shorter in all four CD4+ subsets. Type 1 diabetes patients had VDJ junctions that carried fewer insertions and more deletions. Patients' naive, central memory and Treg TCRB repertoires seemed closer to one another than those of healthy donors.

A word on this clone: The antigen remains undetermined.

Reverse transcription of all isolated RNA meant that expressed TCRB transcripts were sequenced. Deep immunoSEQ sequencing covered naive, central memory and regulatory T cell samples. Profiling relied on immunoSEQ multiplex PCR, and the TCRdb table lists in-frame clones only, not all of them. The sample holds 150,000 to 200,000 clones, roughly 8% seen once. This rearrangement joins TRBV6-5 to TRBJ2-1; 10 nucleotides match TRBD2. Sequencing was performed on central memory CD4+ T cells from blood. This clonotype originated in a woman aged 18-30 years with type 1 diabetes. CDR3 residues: CASRPFGLAVDEQFF. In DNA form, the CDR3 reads TGTGCCAGCAGACCCTTCGGACTAGCGGTCGATGAGCAGTTCTTC.